These 27 T cell receptor beta chains originate from one sample sequenced in a study of T cells in Graves' hyperthyroidism and ophthalmopathy. RNA transcripts were the template for amplifying TCR beta CDR3 regions. HTBI primers drove first-round RT-PCR of the TCR CDR3. Via MiXCR, TCRdb re-called the multiplex PCR reads, giving one row per CDR3 protein. The repertoire has 400,000 to 550,000 distinct CDR3 sequences, about an eighth of them found once; the top ten carry over 15%. Material: blood. The source of these receptors is a woman between 18 and 29 years old with Graves' hyperthyroidism.

The chain couples TRBV20-1 to TRBJ2-1; D gene ambiguous. The CDR3 is made up of 14 amino acids. CDR1 DFQATT and CDR2 SNEGSKA come from the germline V gene (reference sequence). V was clipped by 0 bases and J by 6 bases, with 12 bases between them. The CDR3 DNA reads as TGCAGTGCTAGAGATTCCCGTTCGGGCAATGAGCAGTTCTTC. Translation gives CSARDSRSGNEQFF.

This clonotype showed up many times. This chain joins TRBV2 and TRBJ2-3, with 9 bases that match TRBD2. The CDR3 length is 15 residues. With V trimmed by 5 bases and J by 4 bases, 7 bases remained unmatched. Germline CDR1 SNHLY, CDR2 FYNNEI. CDR3 DNA sequence: TGTGCCAGCAGTCGGTTAGCGGGAGTAGCAGATACGCAGTATTTT. Residues: CASSRLAGVADTQYF.

This clonotype was observed a few times. The chain combines TRBV6-1 with TRBJ1-5, with 7 bases matching TRBD1. The V gene end was trimmed by 8 bases and the J gene end by 4 bases; junction bases not matched to a gene: 5. Germline assignment: CDR1 MNHNS and CDR2 SASEGT. CDR3 length: 13 amino acids. The CDR3 coding sequence is TGTGCCAGCTTCAGGGGGGTGAATCAGCCCCAGCATTTT. Amino acid sequence: CASFRGVNQPQHF.

In its sample, this clonotype was seen many times. The genes are TRBV6-1 and TRBJ1-5; D is ambiguous. Germline values: CDR1 MNHNS, CDR2 SASEGT. The CDR3 covers 14 residues. Trimming pared 2 bases from V and 2 bases from J, leaving 7 bases between. CDR3 nucleotides: TGTGCCAGCAGTGAACGGATTGGCAATCAGCCCCAGCATTTT. Translated, it gives CASSERIGNQPQHF.

The chain carries TRBV13 and TRBJ2-1, with D perhaps TRBD2 (6 bases). CDR1 is PRHDT, CDR2 FYEKMQ, per germline (reference sequence). V lost 4 bases, J lost 4 bases, and 20 bases lay in between. This CDR3 spans 17 amino acids. The CDR3 here is CASSSRSVREFYNEQFF. CDR3 bases: TGTGCCAGCAGCTCCCGTTCGGTGCGGGAATTTTACAATGAGCAGTTCTTC.

Many counts were recorded for this clonotype. This chain links TRBV6-1 with TRBJ2-2; 9 bases agree with TRBD2. Germline CDR1 MNHNS, CDR2 SASEGT. There are 14 residues in the CDR3. Unmatched junction bases numbered 4, after V lost 7 bases and J lost 4 bases. CDR3 DNA sequence: TGTGCCAGCAATAGCGGGAGCGGCACCGGGGAGCTGTTTTTT. Protein: CASNSGSGTGELFF.

This clonotype was picked up many times. V is TRBV6-2 or TRBV6-3 and J is TRBJ2-1; TRBD2 aligns across 12 bases. CDR3 length equals 15 residues. Germline CDR1 is MNHEY and CDR2 is SVGEGT. V shed 2 bases and J 9 bases; nucleotides not matched to a gene: 5. The CDR3 loop is CASSYGLAGFFEQFF. CDR3 in DNA: TGTGCCAGCAGTTACGGACTAGCGGGATTCTTTGAGCAGTTCTTC.

This clonotype was observed at least ten times. V and J are TRBV11-2 and TRBJ2-3; a possible D gene is TRBD2 (5 bases). From germline, CDR1 is SGHAT and CDR2 FQNNGV. V was trimmed by 1 base and J by 0 bases, leaving 11 bases between them. The CDR3 has 16 residues. The CDR3 DNA reads as TGTGCCAGCAGCTTAGGGGGAGAGTCTAGCACAGATACGCAGTATTTT. Protein product: CASSLGGESSTDTQYF.

This rearrangement joins TRBV10-3 to TRBJ1-1; D unresolved. Germline loops: CDR1 ENHRY, CDR2 SYGVKD. Trimming pared 4 bases from V and 6 bases from J, leaving 12 bases between. The CDR3 runs 13 residues. CDR3 in amino acids: CAISASWVAEAFF. The CDR3 bases are TGTGCCATCAGTGCTTCCTGGGTCGCTGAAGCTTTCTTT.

This clonotype was observed a handful of times. This may be a read error, as it is one base from a much larger clone. The chain links TRBV6-5 to TRBJ2-5; 15 nucleotides match TRBD2. Germline values: CDR1 MNHEY, CDR2 SVGAGI. The CDR3 loop spans 17 amino acids. The CDR3 region is CASNYSGLAGGRETQYF. The CDR3 region has the DNA TGTGCCAGCAATTACTCGGGACTAGCGGGGGGACGGGAGACCCAGTACTTC.

The genes are TRBV7-9 and TRBJ2-6; 8 positions agree with TRBD1. Germline V gene lookup returns CDR1 SEHNR and CDR2 FQNEAQ (reference sequence). CDR3 length: 17 residues. J gave up 2 bases and V 1 base, and 4 bases lay outside the gene matches. The CDR3 spells CASSLVQGATGANVLTF. The CDR3 region has the DNA TGTGCCAGCAGCTTAGTCCAGGGGGCGACTGGGGCCAACGTCCTGACTTTC.

This clonotype was observed many times. The V and J genes are TRBV28 and TRBJ1-2; perhaps TRBD1 as D (5 bases). The V and J ends lost 2 bases and 7 bases respectively, with 11 bases between them. Germline-derived CDR1 and CDR2 are MDHEN and SYDVKM. The CDR3 covers 13 residues. The CDR3 protein is CASSLRGTAGYTF. In nucleotides, the CDR3 is TGTGCCAGCAGTTTACGAGGGACGGCTGGCTACACCTTC.

This chain links TRBV28 with TRBJ2-7; 8 bases map to TRBD1. After removal of 2 bases from V and 2 bases from J, the junction contained 14 bases not matched to a gene. The CDR3 covers 18 residues. Germline CDR1 reads MDHEN; CDR2 reads SYDVKM. CDR3 residues: CASSLRQGAHFVTYEQYF. The CDR3 coding sequence is TGTGCCAGCAGTTTACGGCAGGGGGCCCACTTTGTGACCTACGAGCAGTACTTC. The whole variable domain, remainder taken from reference TRBV28 and TRBJ2-7, is DVKVTQSSRYLVKRTGEKVFLECVQDMDHENMFWYRQDPGLGLRLIYFSYDVKMKEKGDIPEGYSVSREKKERFSLILESASTNQTSMYLCASSLRQGAHFVTYEQYFGPGTRLTVT.

This clonotype was observed at least ten times. The chain links TRBV10-3 to TRBJ2-1, with a possible D match to TRBD2 (6 bases). The CDR3 extends over 16 amino acids. The V end lost 5 bases, the J end lost 0 bases, and 14 bases lay between the germline ends. Germline V gene sequence: CDR1 ENHRY, CDR2 SYGVKD. Here the CDR3 reads CAISSTSTDSYNEQFF. The DNA of the CDR3 is TGTGCCATCAGTAGTACTAGCACAGACTCCTACAATGAGCAGTTCTTC.

This clonotype was recorded many times. The gene calls are TRBV29-1 and TRBJ2-7; D possibly corresponds to TRBD2 (6 bases). Trimming stripped 0 bases from V and 4 bases from J, with 16 bases between. The CDR3 consists of 15 residues. Germline V CDR1 and CDR2: SQVTM, ANQGSEA. The CDR3, as DNA: TGCAGCGTTGAAGACCGTTGGGGCGGGAAGTACGAGCAGTACTTC. It translates to CSVEDRWGGKYEQYF.

There are many counts of this clonotype. This chain's CDR3 is CAIRGQANTEAFF. The CDR3, as DNA: TGTGCCATCCGGGGACAGGCAAACACTGAAGCTTTCTTT. The chain couples TRBV12-3 or TRBV12-4 to TRBJ1-1, with 8 bases fitting TRBD1. With 10 bases clipped from V and 2 bases from J, the junction kept 6 bases outside the gene matches. The CDR3 totals 13 residues.

This clonotype showed up just a few times. V gene TRBV18 combines with J gene TRBJ2-3; 9 bases line up with TRBD1. Germline loops: CDR1 KGHSH, CDR2 LQKENI. The CDR3 is 16 amino acids. Trimming at V came to 2 bases and at J to 1 base, leaving 4 bases not matched to a gene. CDR3 nucleotides: TGTGCCAGCTCACCAACGCGGACAGGGGGCACAGATACGCAGTATTTT. Protein: CASSPTRTGGTDTQYF.

Many counts were recorded for this clonotype. The gene calls are TRBV10-3 and TRBJ2-7; D call uncertain. CDR1 is ENHRY and CDR2 is SYGVKD in the germline V gene. CDR3 size: 11 residues. The V gene lost 6 bases and the J gene lost 2 bases, with 5 bases spanning the gap. CDR3 protein: CAISPAYEQYF. The CDR3 bases are TGTGCCATCAGCCCCGCCTACGAGCAGTACTTC.

This chain connects TRBV5-8 to TRBJ2-1, with 12 nucleotides matching TRBD2. The CDR3 sequence is 18 residues long. Unmatched junction bases numbered 13, after V lost 0 bases and J lost 9 bases. Germline loops: CDR1 SGHTS, CDR2 YDEGEE. The CDR3 spells CASSLVELAGGWKTEQFF. In nucleotides, the CDR3 is TGTGCCAGCAGCTTGGTCGAACTAGCGGGGGGATGGAAGACTGAGCAGTTCTTC.

The V and J genes are TRBV28 and TRBJ1-6; D may be TRBD1 (6 bases). The CDR3 has 16 residues. Trimming cost V 3 bases and J 6 bases, with 15 bases left between them. Germline CDR1 MDHEN, CDR2 SYDVKM. The DNA of the CDR3 is TGTGCCAGCAGTTTGCCTGTACAGGGTAGTAATTCACCCCTCCACTTT. The encoded protein is CASSLPVQGSNSPLHF.

This clonotype has a count of ten or more. This chain uses TRBV7-6 with TRBJ2-7; 12 bases map to TRBD2. The CDR3 covers 16 residues. The germline gives CDR1 SGHVS, CDR2 FNYEAQ. Trimming took 6 bases from V and 7 from J; bases not matched to a gene: 13. CDR3 sequence: CASSSSLAGGPGEQYV. CDR3 nucleotide sequence: TGTGCCAGCAGTTCCTCCCTAGCGGGAGGGCCGGGTGAGCAGTACGTC.

V and J are TRBV28 and TRBJ2-7; D ambiguous. V was trimmed by 5 bases and J by 1 base, leaving 9 bases between them. Germline loops: CDR1 MDHEN, CDR2 SYDVKM. This CDR3 spans 13 amino acids. The CDR3 here is CASSPLRSYEQYF. The DNA for the CDR3 is TGTGCCAGCAGTCCCCTCCGGTCCTACGAGCAGTACTTC.

This clonotype has a count of ten or more. The chain carries TRBV30 and TRBJ1-5; no clear D gene. In germline, CDR1 is GTSNPN, CDR2 SVGIG (reference sequence). The V end was cut by 4 bases, the J end by 2 bases, with 9 bases between. The CDR3 runs to 13 residues. The CDR3 nucleotides read TGTGCCTGGACAGGCGGGGGCAATCAGCCCCAGCATTTT. This codes for CAWTGGGNQPQHF.

This clonotype was detected ten times or more. This rearrangement joins TRBV11-3 to TRBJ1-2; D ambiguous. The germline V and J ends were trimmed by 4 bases and 3 bases, with 12 bases remaining between them. This CDR3 is 14 amino acids long. CDR1 is SGHNT, CDR2 YENEEA, per germline. CDR3 nucleotides: TGTGCCAGCAGCTCCCCCGGGAGGGACTATGGCTACACCTTC. It specifies CASSSPGRDYGYTF.

In its sample, this clonotype was seen a few times. The chain is built from TRBV6-1 and TRBJ2-5; D possibly matches TRBD1 or TRBD2 (5 bases each). V lost 10 bases, J lost 5 bases, and 14 bases lay in between. Per germline, CDR1 MNHNS and CDR2 SASEGT. There are 12 residues in the CDR3. CDR3 in amino acids: CATRGLGETQYF. CDR3 sequence (DNA): TGTGCCACCCGGGGCCTGGGGGAGACCCAGTACTTC.

Concerning this clonotype itself: Just one base apart from a much larger clone, this may be a read error. The chain links TRBV12-3 or TRBV12-4 to TRBJ2-3; 7 bases agree with TRBD2. There are 14 residues in the CDR3. J was trimmed by 0 bases and V by 8 bases; bases with no gene match: 5. The CDR3 nucleotides read TGTGCCAGCGGTTCGCGGGAGAGCACAGATACGCAGTATTTT. Translation: CASGSRESTDTQYF.

The sample holds many counts of this clonotype. The chain couples TRBV24-1 to TRBJ2-5; 13 bases are a match to TRBD2. There are 17 residues in the CDR3. Losses at the gene ends were 4 bases for V and 6 bases for J; bases not matched to a gene: 10. Per germline, CDR1 KGHDR and CDR2 SFDVKD. The CDR3 protein is CATSERTSGSVLKTQYF. The CDR3 nucleotides are TGTGCCACCAGTGAGCGGACTAGCGGGAGCGTGTTAAAGACCCAGTACTTC.